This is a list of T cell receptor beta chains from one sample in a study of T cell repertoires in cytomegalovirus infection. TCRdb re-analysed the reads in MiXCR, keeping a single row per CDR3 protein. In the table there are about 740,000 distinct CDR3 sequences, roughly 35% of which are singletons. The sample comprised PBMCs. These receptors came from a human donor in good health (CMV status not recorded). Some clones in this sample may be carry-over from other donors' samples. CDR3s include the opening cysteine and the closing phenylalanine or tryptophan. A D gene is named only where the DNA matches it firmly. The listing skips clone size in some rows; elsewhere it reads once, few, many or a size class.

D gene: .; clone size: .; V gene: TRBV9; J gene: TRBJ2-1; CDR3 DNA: TGTGCCAGCAGCTCTGGACGGGACGCAATCAATGAGCAGTTCTTC; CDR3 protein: CASSSGRDAINEQFF
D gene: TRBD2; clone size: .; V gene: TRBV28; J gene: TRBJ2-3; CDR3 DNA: TGTGCCAGCAGTTTCGTTCTAGCGGGGACCACAGATACGCAGTATTTT; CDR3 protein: CASSFVLAGTTDTQYF
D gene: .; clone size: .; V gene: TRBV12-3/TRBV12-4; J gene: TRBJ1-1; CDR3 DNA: TGTGCCAGCAGTTTACTGGGGGAGACGAACACTGAAGCTTTCTTT; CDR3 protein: CASSLLGETNTEAFF
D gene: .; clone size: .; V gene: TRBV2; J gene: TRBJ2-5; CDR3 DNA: TGTGCCAGCAGCCCTTTGGCATTTCAAGAGACCCAGTACTTC; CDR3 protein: CASSPLAFQETQYF
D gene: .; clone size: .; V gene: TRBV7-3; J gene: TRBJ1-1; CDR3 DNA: TGTGCCAGCAGCCCATCCCCGCTGGGTACTGAAGCTTTCTTT; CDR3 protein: CASSPSPLGTEAFF
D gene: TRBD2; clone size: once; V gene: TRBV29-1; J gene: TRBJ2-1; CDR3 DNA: TGCAGCGCCGACCCAAGCGGGAGCAATGAGCAGTTCTTC; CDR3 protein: CSADPSGSNEQFF
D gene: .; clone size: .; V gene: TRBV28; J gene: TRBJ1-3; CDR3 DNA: TGTGCCAGCAGTTTAGGCCAGCCTCTCTCTGGAAACACCATATATTTT; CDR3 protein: CASSLGQPLSGNTIYF
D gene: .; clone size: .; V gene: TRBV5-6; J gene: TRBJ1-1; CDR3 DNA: TGTGCCAGCAGCAACAATTACGGGGAAGCTTTCTTT; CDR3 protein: CASSNNYGEAFF
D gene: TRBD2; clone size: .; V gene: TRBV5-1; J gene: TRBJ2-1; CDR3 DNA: TGCGCCAGCACCTTCTTAGGGTCTACTAGCGGGATCTACAATGAGCAGTTCTTC; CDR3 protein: CASTFLGSTSGIYNEQFF
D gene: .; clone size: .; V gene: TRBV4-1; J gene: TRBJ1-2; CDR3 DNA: TGCGCCAGCAGCCAAGAGAGTGGGAGGATCAATGGCTACACCTTC; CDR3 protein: CASSQESGRINGYTF
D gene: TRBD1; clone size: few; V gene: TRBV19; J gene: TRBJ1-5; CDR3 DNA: TGTGCCAGTACACACAGGGGAGACTATAGCAATCAGCCCCAGCATTTT; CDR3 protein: CASTHRGDYSNQPQHF